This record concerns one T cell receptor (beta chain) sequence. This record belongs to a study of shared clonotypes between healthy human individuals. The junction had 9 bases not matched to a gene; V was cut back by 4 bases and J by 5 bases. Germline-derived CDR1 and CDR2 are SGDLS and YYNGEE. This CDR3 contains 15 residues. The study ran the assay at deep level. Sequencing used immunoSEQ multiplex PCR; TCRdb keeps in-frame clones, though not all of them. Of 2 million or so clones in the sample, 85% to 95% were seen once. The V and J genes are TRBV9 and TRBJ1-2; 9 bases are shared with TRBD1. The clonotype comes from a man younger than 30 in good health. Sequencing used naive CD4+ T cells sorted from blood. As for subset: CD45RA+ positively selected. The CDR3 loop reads CASSNAGQGNYGYTF. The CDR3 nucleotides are TGTGCCAGCAGCAACGCGGGACAGGGCAATTATGGCTACACCTTC.